This is a list of T cell receptor beta chains from one sample in a study of post-analysis software for immune sequencing data. In TCRdb, the PCR reads were re-called with MiXCR into one record per CDR3 protein. The sample holds about 540,000 distinct CDR3 sequences, around 34% seen once. Material: blood. The receptors stem from a girl aged 2-17 years with multiple sclerosis. CDR3s leave out the opening cysteine and the closing phenylalanine or tryptophan. Each record gives: V gene, J gene, CDR3 protein.

v_call: TRBV29-1
j_call: TRBJ2-1
cdr3_aa: SVDRVVDNEQF

v_call: TRBV27
j_call: TRBJ2-5
cdr3_aa: ASSDRTSGSTAQY

v_call: TRBV29-1
j_call: TRBJ1-2
cdr3_aa: SVVLQGSYGYT

v_call: TRBV11-2
j_call: TRBJ2-5
cdr3_aa: ASSHDTPTQETQY

v_call: TRBV7-9
j_call: TRBJ2-1
cdr3_aa: ASSLQPGTSGEWSYNEQF

v_call: TRBV2
j_call: TRBJ2-5
cdr3_aa: TSSEEAGGLETQY

v_call: TRBV29-1
j_call: TRBJ1-2
cdr3_aa: SVALNLGYT

v_call: TRBV9
j_call: TRBJ2-7
cdr3_aa: ASSVGLGGEQY

v_call: TRBV6-1
j_call: TRBJ2-5
cdr3_aa: ATGRAYETQY

v_call: TRBV5-1
j_call: TRBJ2-5
cdr3_aa: ASSLSLTDQETQY

v_call: TRBV12-3/TRBV12-4
j_call: TRBJ2-5
cdr3_aa: ASSLAGEMGETQY

v_call: TRBV5-1
j_call: TRBJ2-3
cdr3_aa: ASSPGQGNTDTQY

v_call: TRBV6-5
j_call: TRBJ2-3
cdr3_aa: ASSPNLSTDTQY

v_call: TRBV20-1
j_call: TRBJ2-7
cdr3_aa: SARGASGQNYEQY

v_call: TRBV5-1
j_call: TRBJ1-1
cdr3_aa: ASSLEGLTAF

v_call: TRBV7-3
j_call: TRBJ2-1
cdr3_aa: ASSSGQVGYNEQF

v_call: TRBV7-2
j_call: TRBJ2-2
cdr3_aa: ASSGTGVTGELF

v_call: TRBV6-5
j_call: TRBJ1-2
cdr3_aa: ASSYSDGPNYGCT

v_call: TRBV7-2
j_call: TRBJ2-5
cdr3_aa: ASTDRETQY

v_call: TRBV7-2
j_call: TRBJ2-3
cdr3_aa: ASSLRGARTGTQY

v_call: TRBV21-1
j_call: TRBJ2-7
cdr3_aa: ASSTHDDSPSYEQY

v_call: TRBV11-2
j_call: TRBJ2-5
cdr3_aa: ASSLAHISGETQY

v_call: TRBV5-1
j_call: TRBJ2-7
cdr3_aa: ASSLAGPRDEQY

v_call: TRBV9
j_call: TRBJ2-2
cdr3_aa: ASSVGGTSTGELF

v_call: TRBV6-5
j_call: TRBJ2-7
cdr3_aa: ASSPTGSEQY

v_call: TRBV3-1
j_call: TRBJ2-7
cdr3_aa: ASSQGRGSTYEQY

v_call: TRBV19
j_call: TRBJ2-6
cdr3_aa: ASSINSAAGSGANVRT

v_call: TRBV12-3/TRBV12-4
j_call: TRBJ2-3
cdr3_aa: ASRLKGPDTQY

v_call: TRBV5-1
j_call: TRBJ1-5
cdr3_aa: AGSLLPGNQPQH

v_call: TRBV5-5
j_call: TRBJ2-1
cdr3_aa: ASSSGTGVLYNEQF

v_call: TRBV7-3
j_call: TRBJ2-3
cdr3_aa: ASSLYPPGVSTDTQY

v_call: TRBV14
j_call: TRBJ1-2
cdr3_aa: ASSQEGPLFYGYT

v_call: TRBV2
j_call: TRBJ2-3
cdr3_aa: ASKTSSADTQY

v_call: TRBV20-1
j_call: TRBJ2-5
cdr3_aa: SARVPSGVETQY

v_call: TRBV4-1
j_call: TRBJ1-2
cdr3_aa: ASSQGRDVLEGGYT

v_call: TRBV25-1
j_call: TRBJ2-6
cdr3_aa: ASNGQGIYSGANVLT

v_call: TRBV4-1
j_call: TRBJ2-1
cdr3_aa: ASSQEAGGYYNEQF

v_call: TRBV5-1
j_call: TRBJ1-1
cdr3_aa: ASSTDGRENTEAF